This is a list of T cell receptor beta chains from one sample in a study of blood T cell repertoires in COVID-19. The method was immunoSEQ multiplex PCR; TCRdb's version includes in-frame clones alone and lacks a portion of them. The sample holds about 150,000 clones, around four fifths seen once. Sequencing was performed on peripheral blood. All receptors come from a man in his 70s who had recovered from COVID-19. The conserved cysteine and the conserved F or W are not part of the CDR3 here. A D gene is named only where the DNA matches it firmly.

TRBD1	TRBJ2-5	TRBV5-1	ASSLGGTGQETQY
TRBD1	TRBJ2-3	TRBV27	ASSFSRDRGSTDTQY
NA	TRBJ2-1	TRBV14	ASSQRGRDEQF
NA	TRBJ1-1	TRBV25-1	ASSVDWQNTNTEAF
TRBD1	TRBJ2-2	TRBV5-4	ASSPPQGAITGELF
NA	TRBJ1-2	TRBV19	ASSTLGTRDGYT
TRBD1	TRBJ2-7	TRBV5-4	ASSSQSGTGVQQY
TRBD2	TRBJ2-2	TRBV28	ASSLTGTSSNTGELF
NA	TRBJ2-7	TRBV6-5	ASSYSISDSYEQY
NA	TRBJ1-4	TRBV2	ASRAGSGEKLF
NA	TRBJ1-6	TRBV5-6	ASSSRQGKGSPLH
TRBD2	TRBJ2-7	TRBV2	ASTEGGTSGSYEQY
NA	TRBJ2-2	TRBV28	ASSLSGPGELF
TRBD1	TRBJ1-1	TRBV3-1/TRBV3-2	ASSRTETGGEAF
NA	TRBJ1-1	TRBV3-1/TRBV3-2	ASSHSGHGWAEAF
TRBD2	TRBJ2-1	TRBV5-1	ASSPTSGSYNEQF
NA	TRBJ1-5	TRBV7-9	ASSLKAGTENQPQH
TRBD1	TRBJ2-1	TRBV2	ASSDRESSYNEQF
TRBD2	TRBJ2-7	TRBV3-1/TRBV3-2	ASSLQAGVANEQY
TRBD1	TRBJ2-5	TRBV5-1	ASSSGTGSETQY
NA	TRBJ1-5	TRBV10-3	AISRSGTGNQPQH
TRBD1	TRBJ1-2	TRBV7-9	ASSFEGGNGYT
NA	TRBJ2-2	TRBV7-9	ASSFEGNTGELF
NA	TRBJ1-5	TRBV6-1	ASSEQNSNQPQH
NA	TRBJ1-5	TRBV7-8	ASSAITGPGQPQH
TRBD2	TRBJ2-1	TRBV13	ASSPRLAVNNEQF
TRBD1	TRBJ2-1	TRBV10-3	AIAVGQGGGEQF
NA	TRBJ2-1	TRBV5-1	ASSLATSLANEQF
TRBD1	TRBJ2-7	TRBV15	ATSRKTGSSYEQY
NA	TRBJ2-7	TRBV27	ASSLLPTGRIGEQY
TRBD1	TRBJ1-2	TRBV13	ASSFLDRERGYT
NA	TRBJ2-7	TRBV5-8	ASSAGWEQY
NA	TRBJ1-2	TRBV28	ASSPPGHSERGYT
TRBD1	TRBJ1-2	TRBV18	ASSPGTGHYGYT
TRBD1	TRBJ2-1	TRBV6-5	ASSTQQGNEQF
NA	TRBJ1-1	TRBV4-2	ASSSDRRAF
NA	TRBJ2-1	TRBV2	ASSVDSGSSYNEQF
TRBD2	TRBJ2-1	TRBV7-9	ASSFRLAGSVEQF
NA	TRBJ2-1	TRBV21-1	ASPGLACNEQF
TRBD1	TRBJ1-1	TRBV9	ASSATGTGFTEAF
TRBD1	TRBJ1-5	TRBV27	ASSSDRGSQPQH
TRBD2	TRBJ2-3	TRBV5-4	ASSKEAGDSTDTQY